This TCR beta chain was recovered during a study of blood T cell repertoires in COVID-19. Libraries were prepared by immunoSEQ multiplex PCR; TCRdb keeps only in-frame clonotypes and omits some of them. The sample includes under 200,000 clones, 84% of them seen just once. The CDR3 is made up of 17 amino acids. V gave up 0 bases and J gave up 1 base, with 15 bases separating them. CDR1 and CDR2 from the germline V gene are SGHAT and FQNNGV. This clone was seen a single time. The material sequenced was PBMCs or T cells enriched from blood (not recorded which). The clonotype comes from a woman in her 30s who had been exposed to COVID-19. The chain carries TRBV11-2 and TRBJ1-1; maybe TRBD1 (5 bases). The CDR3 sequence is CASSLDIYRSENTEAFF. The CDR3 DNA is TGTGCCAGCAGCTTAGACATCTACAGGAGTGAGAACACTGAAGCTTTCTTT.